This TCR beta chain was obtained from a study of blood T cell repertoires in COVID-19. With regard to this clone: Other nucleotide sequences in the sample specify the same CDR3.

Germline V CDR1 and CDR2: LGHDT, YNNKEL (reference sequence). Trimming removed 3 bases from V and 5 bases from J; junction bases left unmatched: 4. The CDR3 length is 15 residues. The age range of participants was about 18 to 95 years, with residence in fewer than 25 US areas. Assignments of participants to cohorts depended upon their own reported clinical history. The authors' processing: Estimation of nucleated cell counts was performed using reference gene primer amplification. Libraries were prepared by immunoSEQ multiplex PCR; TCRdb keeps only in-frame clonotypes and omits some of them. From that table come the V and J calls and clone size; the DNA was used to work out D and trimming. The table has 250,000 to 300,000 clones, approximately 84% seen once.

This rearrangement joins TRBV3-1 (or the pseudogene TRBV3-2) to TRBJ2-5, with 12 bases identical to TRBD2. The source of this sequence is a man aged 18 to 30 who had recovered from COVID-19. Source material: PBMCs or T cells enriched from blood (not recorded which). CDR3 in amino acids: CASSQGLAGGETQYF. CDR3 DNA sequence: TGTGCCAGCAGCCAGGGACTAGCGGGCGGTGAGACCCAGTACTTC.